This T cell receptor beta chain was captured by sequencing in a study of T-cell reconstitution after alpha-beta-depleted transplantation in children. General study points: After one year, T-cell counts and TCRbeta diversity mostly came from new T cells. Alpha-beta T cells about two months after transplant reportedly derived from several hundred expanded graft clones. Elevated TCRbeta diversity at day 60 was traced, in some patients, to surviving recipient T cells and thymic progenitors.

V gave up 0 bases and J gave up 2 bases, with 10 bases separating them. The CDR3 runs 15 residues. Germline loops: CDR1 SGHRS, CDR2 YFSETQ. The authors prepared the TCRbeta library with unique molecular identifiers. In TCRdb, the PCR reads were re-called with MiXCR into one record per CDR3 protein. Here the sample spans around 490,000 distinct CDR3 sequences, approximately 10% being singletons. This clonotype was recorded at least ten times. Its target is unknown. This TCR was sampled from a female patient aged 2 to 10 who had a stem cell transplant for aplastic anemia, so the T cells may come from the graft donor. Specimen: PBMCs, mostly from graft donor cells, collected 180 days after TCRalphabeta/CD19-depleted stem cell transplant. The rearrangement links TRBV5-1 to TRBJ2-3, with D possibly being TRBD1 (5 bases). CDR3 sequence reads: CASSLVAGPTDTQYF. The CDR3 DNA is TGCGCCAGCAGCTTGGTGGCAGGGCCCACAGATACGCAGTATTTT.